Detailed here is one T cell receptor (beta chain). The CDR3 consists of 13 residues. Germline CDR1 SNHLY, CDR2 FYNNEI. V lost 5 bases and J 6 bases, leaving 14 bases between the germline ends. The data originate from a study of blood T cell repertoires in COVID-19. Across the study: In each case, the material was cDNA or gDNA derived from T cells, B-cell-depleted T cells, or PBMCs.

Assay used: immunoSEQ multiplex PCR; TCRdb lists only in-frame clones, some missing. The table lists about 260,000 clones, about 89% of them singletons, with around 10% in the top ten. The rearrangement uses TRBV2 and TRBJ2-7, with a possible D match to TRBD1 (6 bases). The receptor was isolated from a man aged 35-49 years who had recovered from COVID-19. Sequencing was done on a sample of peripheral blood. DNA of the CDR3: TGTGCCAGCAGTCAGGGGTTAGGCGTCGAGCAGTACTTC. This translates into CASSQGLGVEQYF.